These 23 T cell receptor beta chains were sequenced from one sample in a study of blood T cell repertoires in COVID-19. Here immunoSEQ multiplex PCR was the method, and the copy in TCRdb shows in-frame clones only, minus some. Of approximately 45,000 clones listed, about 85% are singletons. Sequencing was performed on peripheral blood. The source is a human donor in a cohort sampled during active COVID-19.

V is TRBV30 and J is TRBJ1-2; D is uncertain. Germline V gene data show CDR1 as GTSNPN and CDR2 as SVGIG (reference sequence). The CDR3 runs 14 residues. Trimming cost V 0 bases and J 0 bases, with 8 bases left between them. The CDR3 sequence is CAWSVGLTNYGYTF. CDR3 DNA sequence: TGTGCCTGGAGTGTAGGACTAACTAACTATGGCTACACCTTC.

This clone is a singleton in its sample. V usage is TRBV19 and J usage is TRBJ2-7; TRBD2 matches at 13 bases. V lost 4 bases, J lost 3 bases, and 6 bases stayed unmatched. CDR1 is LNHDA, CDR2 SQIVND, per germline (reference sequence). The CDR3 extends over 16 amino acids. CDR3 in amino acids: CASSTLGTSGIYEQYF. DNA for the CDR3: TGTGCCAGTAGTACCCTGGGGACTAGCGGGATCTACGAGCAGTACTTC.

This clone was seen once. This chain links TRBV19 with TRBJ1-1, with no clear D. Trimming took 5 bases from V and 3 from J, leaving 10 bases between them. CDR1 LNHDA and CDR2 SQIVND come from the germline V gene (reference sequence). This CDR3 has 13 residues. The CDR3 sequence: CASSAFEDTEAFF. The CDR3 bases are TGTGCCAGTAGTGCCTTCGAGGACACTGAAGCTTTCTTT.

The chain employs TRBV14 and TRBJ1-1; D uncertain. The CDR3 is 15 amino acids. V shed 3 bases and J shed 6 bases, with 17 bases lying between them. Germline V gives CDR1 SGHDN, CDR2 FVKESK. This CDR3 is CASSHRGKGFSEAFF. CDR3 nucleotide sequence: TGTGCCAGCAGCCACCGAGGGAAAGGGTTCTCTGAAGCTTTCTTT.

The chain employs TRBV2 and TRBJ1-2; 9 nucleotides line up with TRBD1. Trimming removed 4 bases from V and 1 base from J; junction bases left unmatched: 1. The CDR3 has 14 amino acids. CDR1 and CDR2 (germline): SNHLY, FYNNEI. The CDR3 DNA reads TGTGCCAGCAGTGGACAGGGGGGTAACTATGGCTACACCTTC. It specifies CASSGQGGNYGYTF.

The genes are TRBV10-2 and TRBJ1-1, with a weak D call TRBD1 (5 bases). CDR3 length equals 13 residues. The germline V gene encodes CDR1 WSHSY and CDR2 SAAADI. V was cut by 4 bases and J by 3 bases, with 9 bases left in between. The CDR3 nucleotides read TGCGCCAGCAGTGGGCGACAGCACACTGAAGCTTTCTTT. Encoded protein: CASSGRQHTEAFF.

The V and J genes are TRBV3-1 (or the pseudogene TRBV3-2) and TRBJ2-3, with 10 bases matching TRBD2. The CDR3 loop spans 15 amino acids. With 4 bases clipped from V and 6 bases from J, the junction kept 7 bases outside the gene matches. Germline V gene lookup returns CDR1 LGHDT and CDR2 YNNKEL (reference sequence). The CDR3 region is CASSPPSGGLDTQYF. In nucleotides, the CDR3 is TGTGCCAGCAGCCCCCCTAGCGGGGGATTGGATACGCAGTATTTT.

The sample holds one count of this clone. This chain links TRBV6-5 with TRBJ2-5, with 12 bases identical to TRBD1. The CDR3 consists of 15 residues. Germline V gives CDR1 MNHEY, CDR2 SVGAGI. The V segment lost 6 bases and the J segment 6 bases; nucleotides outside the gene matches: 8. The CDR3 DNA sequence: TGTGCCAGCAGCCCCGGGACAGGGGGCGTAAAGACCCAGTACTTC. Its translation is CASSPGTGGVKTQYF.

CDR3 residues: CASIRQGNTGELFF. The CDR3 bases are TGTGCCAGTATTAGGCAGGGAAACACCGGGGAGCTGTTTTTT. J is TRBJ2-2 and V is TRBV19; tentative D call: TRBD1 (5 bases). Per the germline V gene, CDR1 is LNHDA and CDR2 is SQIVND (reference sequence). The CDR3 is made up of 14 amino acids. V was shortened by 7 bases and J by 2 bases, with 11 bases between the two germline ends.

This clone occurred a few times. This chain uses TRBV9 with TRBJ2-2, with TRBD1 matching over 8 bases. In germline, CDR1 is SGDLS, CDR2 YYNGEE. CDR3 length equals 16 residues. The V gene end was trimmed by 4 bases and the J gene end by 4 bases; junction bases not matched to a gene: 9. The DNA of the CDR3 is TGTGCCAGCAGCCCGGACAGGGTGTCGTTCACCGGGGAGCTGTTTTTT. Protein product: CASSPDRVSFTGELFF.

This chain joins TRBV18 and TRBJ1-1; the match to TRBD1 covers 7 bases. CDR3 length equals 16 residues. CDR1 is KGHSH and CDR2 is LQKENI in the germline V gene. The V and J ends lost 3 bases and 2 bases, in that order; junction bases with no gene match: 9. The CDR3 spells CASSPSTGQINTEAFF. Written as DNA, the CDR3 is TGTGCCAGCTCACCTTCGACGGGACAGATAAACACTGAAGCTTTCTTT.

This chain connects TRBV3-1 (or the pseudogene TRBV3-2) to TRBJ2-1, with 10 bases lining up with TRBD2. The CDR3 length is 15 residues. V lost 1 base to trimming and J lost 9 bases; unmatched junction nucleotides: 6. Germline V lookup: CDR1 LGHDT, CDR2 YNNKEL (reference sequence). The CDR3 sequence: CASSQAVSGGGEQFF. CDR3 sequence (DNA): TGTGCCAGCAGCCAAGCGGTGAGCGGGGGGGGTGAGCAGTTCTTC.

The chain couples TRBV6-6 to TRBJ1-1; no definite D call. The CDR3 consists of 15 residues. Between the trimmed V and J ends, which lost 0 bases and 1 base, there was a span of 9 bases. From germline, CDR1 is MNHNY and CDR2 SVGAGI (reference sequence). The CDR3 DNA reads TGTGCCAGCAGTTACTCGAACAGCCCGAACACTGAAGCTTTCTTT. Protein: CASSYSNSPNTEAFF.

The V gene is TRBV15, the J gene TRBJ1-5, with a tentative D call TRBD1 (6 bases). V shed 8 bases and J shed 2 bases, with 19 bases lying between them. Germline V gene lookup returns CDR1 LNHNV and CDR2 YYDKDF (reference sequence). The CDR3 sequence is 16 residues long. The CDR3 reads CATRGAGSYGNQPQHF. In DNA form, the CDR3 reads TGTGCCACCCGGGGGGCAGGGTCGTACGGCAATCAGCCCCAGCATTTT.

The chain combines TRBV7-2 with TRBJ2-1; D may be TRBD2 (8 bases). Trimming pared 2 bases from V and 5 bases from J, leaving 25 bases between. The CDR3 is 19 amino acids. CDR1 is SGHTA, CDR2 FQGNSA, per germline. The CDR3 DNA is TGTGCCAGCAGCTTATTTTGGCGAGAGCGGGAGAGGGGGCACAATGAGCAGTTCTTC. This sequence encodes CASSLFWRERERGHNEQFF.

This clone has just one count. The gene calls are TRBV27 and TRBJ1-1, with D possibly being TRBD1 (5 bases). The CDR3 extends over 12 amino acids. V dropped 4 bases and J dropped 9 bases, with 12 bases sitting between them. The germline gives CDR1 MNHEY, CDR2 SMNVEV (reference sequence). This CDR3 is CASSSQVGQAFF. DNA of the CDR3: TGTGCCAGCAGTTCCCAGGTGGGGCAAGCTTTCTTT.

V usage is TRBV6-5 and J usage is TRBJ1-1; D is unclear. Looked up from germline, CDR1 is MNHEY and CDR2 is SVGAGI. The CDR3 has 14 residues. The V end was cut by 7 bases, the J end by 4 bases, with 16 bases between. CDR3 loop: CASTEDPRGTEAFF. The CDR3 DNA reads TGTGCCAGCACCGAGGACCCGCGGGGCACTGAAGCTTTCTTT.

The V and J genes are TRBV5-4 and TRBJ2-1, with 8 bases lining up with TRBD2. The germline CDR1 and CDR2 sequences are SGHNT and YYREEE (reference sequence). Trimming removed 0 bases from V and 1 base from J; junction bases left unmatched: 3. The CDR3 is made up of 16 amino acids. The CDR3 region has the DNA TGTGCCAGCAGCTTGGAGGGCGGGAGGTCCTACAATGAGCAGTTCTTC. Translating gives CASSLEGGRSYNEQFF.

The V and J genes are TRBV19 and TRBJ2-2; 9 positions match TRBD1. The germline gives CDR1 LNHDA, CDR2 SQIVND (reference sequence). The ends lost 4 bases at V and 1 base at J; junction bases unmatched: 7. CDR3 size: 17 residues. The CDR3 spells CASSRQGGTMNTGELFF. The CDR3 bases are TGTGCCAGTAGTAGACAGGGGGGGACAATGAACACCGGGGAGCTGTTTTTT. Looking up the rest from reference TRBV19 and TRBJ2-2 gives the full variable domain: DGGITQSPKYLFRKEGQNVTLSCEQNLNHDAMYWYRQDPGQGLRLIYYSQIVNDFQKGDIAEGYSVSREKKESFPLTVTSAQKNPTAFYLCASSRQGGTMNTGELFFGEGSRLTVL.

This chain joins TRBV7-8 and TRBJ2-1; 9 bases fit TRBD2. The CDR3 covers 15 residues. Germline CDR1 is SGHVS and CDR2 is FQNEAQ. Trimming removed 5 bases from V and 6 bases from J; junction bases left unmatched: 8. The CDR3 nucleotides read TGTGCCAGCAGCCCGGGGGGACTAGCCCTCAATGAGCAGTTCTTC. Translation: CASSPGGLALNEQFF.

The gene calls are TRBV6-6 and TRBJ1-2, with TRBD1 matching over 7 bases. The CDR3 spans 14 residues. The germline CDR1 and CDR2 sequences are MNHNY and SVGAGI (reference sequence). With V trimmed by 6 bases and J by 4 bases, 8 bases remained unmatched. The CDR3 region has the DNA TGTGCCAGCAGCAGGGGGGACGGGACCTATGGCTACACCTTC. It specifies CASSRGDGTYGYTF.

This rearrangement joins TRBV28 to TRBJ2-1; TRBD2 matches 7 bases. V was pared by 5 bases and J by 2 bases, with 12 bases of the junction left unmatched. The CDR3 consists of 17 residues. Germline V gene data show CDR1 as MDHEN and CDR2 as SYDVKM. CDR3 residues: CASSQSYFSGPYNEQFF. The CDR3 coding sequence is TGTGCCAGCAGTCAATCTTACTTTAGCGGGCCCTACAATGAGCAGTTCTTC. The variable domain in full, completed from reference TRBV28 and TRBJ2-1, reads DVKVTQSSRYLVKRTGEKVFLECVQDMDHENMFWYRQDPGLGLRLIYFSYDVKMKEKGDIPEGYSVSREKKERFSLILESASTNQTSMYLCASSQSYFSGPYNEQFFGPGTRLTVL.

There are a few counts of this clone. The chain carries TRBV5-4 and TRBJ2-1, with D hard to call. CDR3 length equals 14 residues. The V gene lost 0 bases and the J gene lost 5 bases, with 9 bases spanning the gap. Germline V gives CDR1 SGHNT, CDR2 YYREEE (reference sequence). The CDR3: CASSLERTHNEQFF. For the CDR3, the DNA is TGTGCCAGCAGCTTGGAACGAACTCACAATGAGCAGTTCTTC.